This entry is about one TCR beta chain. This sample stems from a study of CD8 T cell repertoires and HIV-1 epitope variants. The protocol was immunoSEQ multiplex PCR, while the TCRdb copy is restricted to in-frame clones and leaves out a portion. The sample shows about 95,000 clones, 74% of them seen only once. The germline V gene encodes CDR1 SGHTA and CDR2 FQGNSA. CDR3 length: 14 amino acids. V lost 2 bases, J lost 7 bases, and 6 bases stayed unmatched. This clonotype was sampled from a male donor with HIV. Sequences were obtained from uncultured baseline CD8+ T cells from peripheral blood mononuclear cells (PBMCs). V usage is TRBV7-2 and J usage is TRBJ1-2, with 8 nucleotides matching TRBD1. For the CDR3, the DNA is TGTGCCAGCAGCTTAATGCAGGGGGCGTCTGGCTACACCTTC. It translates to CASSLMQGASGYTF.